The 12 T cell receptor beta chains given below trace back to one sample, sequenced in a study of breast tumors, draining lymph nodes, adjacent tissues. Breast cancer patients provided tissue from their axillary draining lymph nodes. TCRdb processed the multiplex PCR reads anew with MiXCR; each CDR3 protein has one entry. The data hold approximately 210,000 distinct CDR3 sequences, with approximately 31% observed a single time. Sequencing used axillary lymph node tissue. The receptors here all came from a female donor with breast cancer. Some clones in this sample may be carry-over from other donors' samples.

At least ten counts were recorded for this clonotype. This rearrangement joins TRBV11-3 to TRBJ2-1, with D perhaps given as TRBD1 or TRBD2 (5 bases each). The CDR3 has 15 amino acids. Trimming pared 1 base from V and 4 bases from J, leaving 11 bases between. From germline, CDR1 is SGHNT and CDR2 YENEEA. The CDR3 DNA sequence: TGTGCCAGCAGCTTAGCGGGGCCCGTATACAATGAGCAGTTCTTC. It is translated as CASSLAGPVYNEQFF.

This clonotype was seen repeatedly, ten times or more. V and J are TRBV19 and TRBJ1-5, with D hard to call. CDR1 and CDR2 from the germline V gene are LNHDA and SQIVND (reference sequence). The germline V and J ends were trimmed by 2 bases and 7 bases, with 9 bases remaining between them. This CDR3 is built from 13 residues. The CDR3: CASSINPGQPQHF. The CDR3 DNA reads TGTGCCAGTAGTATAAACCCGGGACAGCCCCAGCATTTT.

The sample holds many counts of this clonotype. This sequence joins TRBV10-2 and TRBJ2-2; D remains unclear. Germline V CDR1 and CDR2: WSHSY, SAAADI. V dropped 7 bases and J dropped 1 base, with 13 bases sitting between them. The CDR3 length is 15 residues. CDR3 region: CASTQTTKNTGELFF. DNA of the CDR3: TGCGCCAGCACCCAAACTACCAAGAACACCGGGGAGCTGTTTTTT.

This clonotype was observed many times. V gene TRBV29-1 combines with J gene TRBJ2-7, with a tentative D call TRBD1 (5 bases). Per the germline V gene, CDR1 is SQVTM and CDR2 is ANQGSEA. The CDR3 spans 14 residues. V was clipped by 1 base and J by 2 bases, with 12 bases between them. This chain's CDR3 is CSVEVGQGTYEQYF. The CDR3 coding sequence is TGCAGCGTTGAAGTGGGGCAGGGCACCTACGAGCAGTACTTC.

This clonotype was seen at least ten times. J is TRBJ2-1 and V is TRBV9, with a possible D match to TRBD2 (5 bases). Trimming pared 0 bases from V and 8 bases from J, leaving 18 bases between. Germline assignment: CDR1 SGDLS and CDR2 YYNGEE. CDR3 length: 16 residues. The CDR3 DNA is TGTGCCAGCAGCGTAGGGGGTGGGAGAATTGCGGATGAGCAGTTCTTC. Translated, it gives CASSVGGGRIADEQFF.

V usage is TRBV20-1 and J usage is TRBJ1-1; D perhaps matches TRBD1 (5 bases). Per the germline V gene, CDR1 is DFQATT and CDR2 is SNEGSKA (reference sequence). There are 14 residues in the CDR3. V lost 4 bases and J 1 base, leaving 13 bases between the germline ends. CDR3 sequence reads: CSATTGLRNTEAFF. CDR3 in DNA: TGCAGTGCTACCACAGGTCTAAGGAACACTGAAGCTTTCTTT.

The V and J genes are TRBV6-1 and TRBJ1-5, with 8 bases matching TRBD1. Per germline, CDR1 MNHNS and CDR2 SASEGT. Trimming at V came to 6 bases and at J to 8 bases, leaving 12 bases not matched to a gene. This CDR3 comprises 15 residues. CDR3 sequence reads: CASSPQGGPNEPQHF. The CDR3 DNA reads TGTGCCAGCAGCCCACAGGGGGGACCCAACGAGCCCCAGCATTTT.

The V call is TRBV19, the J call TRBJ2-5; 9 bases agree with TRBD1. This CDR3 has 13 amino acids. V lost 9 bases and J lost 1; bases outside the gene matches: 3. The germline CDR1 and CDR2 sequences are LNHDA and SQIVND (reference sequence). CDR3 nucleotide sequence: TGTGCCAGGACAGGGGGTTCCCAAGAGACCCAGTACTTC. This encodes CARTGGSQETQYF.

This chain links TRBV9 with TRBJ2-3; 8 bases map to TRBD2. V lost 3 bases and J lost 2; bases outside the gene matches: 8. The V gene's germline CDR1 is SGDLS and CDR2 YYNGEE. CDR3 size: 16 residues. The CDR3 nucleotides are TGTGCCAGCAGCGCCGGGGGGGGGCTACCCACAGATACGCAGTATTTT. It encodes CASSAGGGLPTDTQYF.

The CDR3 DNA reads as TGTGCCAGCAGTTACCGATCGAGACCGGGAGCTAATTCACCCCTCCACTTT. Protein sequence: CASSYRSRPGANSPLHF. This rearrangement joins TRBV6-6 to TRBJ1-6; D unclear. CDR1 is MNHNY and CDR2 is SVGAGI in the germline V gene (reference sequence). V was clipped by 2 bases and J by 6 bases, with 17 bases between them. The CDR3 totals 17 residues.

The V call is TRBV12-3 or TRBV12-4, the J call TRBJ1-6; unclear D gene. With 4 bases removed from V and 7 bases from J, the gap between germline ends came to 11 bases. The CDR3 is 14 amino acids. The CDR3 loop is CASSWAGPNSPLHF. CDR3 nucleotides: TGTGCCAGCAGTTGGGCCGGGCCAAATTCACCCCTCCACTTT.

The sample holds many counts of this clonotype. The CDR3 loop reads CASSQGSGALGGYTF. The DNA of the CDR3 is TGTGCCAGCAGCCAAGGCTCCGGGGCACTCGGGGGCTACACCTTC. The gene calls are TRBV4-2 and TRBJ1-2, with D possibly matching TRBD1 (5 bases). The CDR3 totals 15 residues. Looked up from germline, CDR1 is LGHNA and CDR2 is YNFKEQ. V lost 1 base, J lost 8 bases, and 17 bases lay in between.